These T cell receptor beta chains were read from a single sample in a study of cytomegalovirus exposure and HLA in healthy donors. TCRdb's copy holds only in-frame clones and misses some; the assay was immunoSEQ multiplex PCR. The record lists approximately 150,000 clones, of which the ten most abundant hold around 1.5%. The source material was PBMCs. These receptors were collected from a woman in her forties or fifties in good health and CMV-seronegative. Both conserved end residues are part of each CDR3. A D gene is named only where the DNA matches it firmly.

D	J	length	V	CDR3	DNA
NA	TRBJ2-7	13	TRBV4-1	CASSRDKGYEQYF	TGCGCCAGCAGCCGGGACAAGGGATACGAGCAGTACTTC
NA	TRBJ1-4	14	TRBV18	CASSLRQINEKLFF	TGTGCCAGCTCACTGCGGCAGATCAATGAAAAACTGTTTTTT
TRBD1	TRBJ2-7	15	TRBV4-1	CASRKQGDTRYEQYF	TGCGCCAGCAGAAAACAGGGGGACACAAGATACGAGCAGTACTTC
NA	TRBJ1-5	13	TRBV7-9	CASSLLSNQPQHF	TGTGCCAGCAGCTTACTCAGCAATCAGCCCCAGCATTTT
NA	TRBJ2-1	16	TRBV28	CASSLFGQGQGNEQFF	TGTGCCAGCAGTTTATTCGGGCAGGGGCAAGGCAATGAGCAGTTCTTC
TRBD1	TRBJ1-1	14	TRBV6-1	CASSWTGLNTEAFF	TGTGCCAGCAGTTGGACAGGGTTGAACACTGAAGCTTTCTTT
NA	TRBJ1-3	14	TRBV7-9	CASSLGGDGNTIYF	TGTGCCAGCAGCTTGGGAGGGGATGGAAACACCATATATTTT
NA	TRBJ2-1	14	TRBV29-1	CSVEGTGWGNEQFF	TGCAGCGTTGAAGGTACAGGGTGGGGGAATGAGCAGTTCTTC
NA	TRBJ1-2	15	TRBV5-5	CASSFRHQGNYGYTF	TGTGCCAGCAGCTTTAGACACCAGGGTAACTATGGCTACACCTTC
NA	TRBJ2-7	14	TRBV12-5	CASGSPGEYYEQYF	TGTGCTAGTGGTTCCCCGGGGGAATACTACGAGCAGTACTTC
NA	TRBJ2-7	14	TRBV27	CASKSAGQIYEQYF	TGTGCCAGCAAATCCGCGGGACAGATCTACGAGCAGTACTTC
NA	TRBJ1-5	16	TRBV19	CASSLTVGSFNQPQHF	TGTGCCAGTAGTCTCACGGTCGGGTCGTTCAATCAGCCCCAGCATTTT
TRBD2	TRBJ2-1	18	TRBV5-1	CASSPPTGLAGGQNEQFF	TGCGCCAGCAGCCCCCCTACGGGACTAGCGGGGGGGCAGAATGAGCAGTTCTTC
NA	TRBJ2-7	14	TRBV2	CASSAAGGSYEQYF	TGTGCCAGCAGCGCAGCGGGTGGCTCCTACGAGCAGTACTTC
TRBD1	TRBJ1-2	13	TRBV18	CASSPPGQIGYSF	TGTGCCAGCTCACCACCGGGACAGATTGGCTACTCCTTC
NA	TRBJ1-4	13	TRBV15	CATSSYREGKLFF	TGTGCCACCAGCAGTTACAGGGAAGGAAAACTGTTTTTT
NA	TRBJ2-6	15	TRBV7-2	CASSLDRVGANVLTF	TGTGCCAGCAGCTTAGACAGGGTTGGGGCCAACGTCCTGACTTTC
NA	TRBJ2-3	17	TRBV4-1	CASSQVRGSGITDTQYF	TGCGCCAGCAGCCAAGTTCGTGGTAGCGGAATCACAGATACGCAGTATTTT
NA	TRBJ1-2	13	TRBV7-9	CASSMTENYGYTF	TGTGCCAGCAGCATGACAGAGAACTATGGCTACACCTTC
NA	TRBJ2-5	16	TRBV5-1	CASSLLAETGEQTQYF	TGCGCCAGCAGCTTGTTAGCGGAGACTGGGGAGCAGACCCAGTACTTC
TRBD1	TRBJ1-5	16	TRBV6-6	CASSYSDRGRGQPQHF	TGTGCCAGCAGTTACTCGGACAGGGGGCGCGGTCAGCCCCAGCATTTT
TRBD2	TRBJ2-5	15	TRBV27	CASSLLAGYQETQYF	TGTGCCAGCAGTTTACTAGCGGGATACCAAGAGACCCAGTACTTC
NA	TRBJ1-2	15	TRBV7-8	CASSPMGGRNYGYTF	TGTGCCAGCAGCCCAATGGGGGGTCGGAACTATGGCTACACCTTC
NA	TRBJ2-1	13	TRBV7-3	CASSWNLDNEQFF	TGTGCCAGCAGCTGGAATCTAGACAATGAGCAGTTCTTC
TRBD2	TRBJ2-3	14	TRBV30	CAWASGTRTDTQYF	TGTGCCTGGGCCAGCGGGACCCGCACAGATACGCAGTATTTT
TRBD2	TRBJ2-1	15	TRBV25-1	CASSGASGGAYEQFF	TGTGCCAGCAGTGGCGCTAGCGGGGGGGCCTATGAGCAGTTCTTC
NA	TRBJ2-1	15	TRBV7-3	CASSPQSVGHNEQFF	TGTGCCAGCAGCCCCCAAAGTGTGGGCCACAATGAGCAGTTCTTC
NA	TRBJ2-1	12	TRBV5-1	CASSELSNEQFF	TGCGCCAGCAGCGAACTGTCCAATGAGCAGTTCTTC
NA	TRBJ2-7	14	TRBV11-2	CASSLGRGDGEQYF	TGTGCCAGCAGCTTGGGCAGGGGGGATGGCGAGCAGTACTTC
NA	TRBJ1-2	14	TRBV4-1	CASSQSHRVTGYTF	TGCGCCAGCAGCCAATCCCACAGGGTCACTGGCTACACCTTC
NA	TRBJ2-4	15	TRBV25-1	CASSEWGRERDIQYF	TGTGCCAGCAGTGAATGGGGCAGGGAAAGGGACATTCAGTACTTC
NA	TRBJ1-3	15	TRBV6-5	CASSRLIQPGNTIYF	TGTGCCAGCAGCCGTCTAATTCAACCTGGAAACACCATATATTTT
NA	TRBJ1-6	18	TRBV18	CASSLNRRSPVDNSPLHF	TGTGCCAGCTCGTTAAATCGGCGGTCCCCTGTTGACAATTCACCCCTCCACTTT
NA	TRBJ1-1	11	TRBV30	CAWSEGEETFF	TGTGCCTGGAGTGAAGGGGAGGAAACTTTCTTT
TRBD2	TRBJ2-1	15	TRBV28	CASRRLAGAYNEQFF	TGTGCCAGCAGGCGACTAGCGGGAGCTTACAATGAGCAGTTCTTC
TRBD1	TRBJ1-2	16	TRBV5-1	CASSPGQGGSTYGYTF	TGCGCCAGCAGCCCCGGACAGGGCGGTAGCACCTATGGCTACACCTTC
NA	TRBJ1-5	14	TRBV2	CASSYEQPNQPQHF	TGTGCCAGCAGTTACGAACAGCCCAATCAGCCCCAGCATTTT
TRBD1	TRBJ1-2	14	TRBV7-9	CASSLGGGASGYTF	TGTGCCAGCAGCTTAGGAGGGGGCGCTTCTGGCTACACCTTC
NA	TRBJ2-7	15	TRBV7-9	CGSSSTEDRVYEQYF	TGTGGCAGCAGCTCCACCGAGGACAGAGTCTACGAGCAGTACTTC
TRBD1	TRBJ2-1	16	TRBV9	CASSVSRQGTYNEQFF	TGTGCCAGCAGCGTGAGCCGACAGGGAACCTACAATGAGCAGTTCTTC
NA	TRBJ2-1	16	TRBV7-2	CASSTVPAGLYNEQFF	TGTGCCAGCAGCACTGTGCCAGCGGGCCTCTACAATGAGCAGTTCTTC
NA	TRBJ1-1	15	TRBV13	CASSLDISTNTEAFF	TGTGCCAGCAGCTTGGACATCAGTACGAACACTGAAGCTTTCTTT
NA	TRBJ1-1	16	TRBV19	CASSSSTWDAWRGAFF	TGTGCCAGTAGTTCCAGCACCTGGGACGCTTGGAGGGGAGCTTTCTTT
TRBD2	TRBJ2-4	17	TRBV28	CASSTSGTSGTKNIQYF	TGTGCCAGCAGTACATCGGGGACTAGTGGTACCAAAAACATTCAGTACTTC
NA	TRBJ1-3	15	TRBV19	CASSPGHRSGNTIYF	TGTGCCAGTAGTCCGGGACATCGCTCTGGAAACACCATATATTTT
TRBD1	TRBJ1-2	16	TRBV5-1	CASSQGQGLLSAGYTF	TGCGCCAGCAGCCAGGGACAGGGATTGTTGTCGGCTGGCTACACCTTC
NA	TRBJ1-4	16	TRBV5-1	CASSLEAGATNEKLFF	TGCGCCAGCAGCTTGGAAGCAGGGGCAACTAATGAAAAACTGTTTTTT
TRBD1	TRBJ2-7	13	TRBV5-1	CASTLIQGYEQYF	TGCGCCAGCACCCTTATACAGGGGTACGAGCAGTACTTC
TRBD2	TRBJ2-1	16	TRBV27	CASSLLAASSYNEQFF	TGTGCCAGCAGTTTACTAGCGGCCTCCTCCTACAATGAGCAGTTCTTC
TRBD1	TRBJ1-1	14	TRBV27	CASSDRGQNTEAFF	TGTGCCAGCAGTGACAGGGGCCAGAACACTGAAGCTTTCTTT
NA	TRBJ2-3	15	TRBV27	CASSPRGLSTDTQYF	TGTGCCAGCAGCCCCCGGGGTCTCAGCACAGATACGCAGTATTTT
NA	TRBJ2-5	15	TRBV6-1	CASSGAATVQETQYF	TGTGCCAGCAGTGGGGCCGCGACAGTCCAAGAGACCCAGTACTTC
NA	TRBJ1-6	16	TRBV14	CASSQDWGLGNSPLHF	TGTGCCAGCAGCCAAGATTGGGGACTGGGTAATTCACCCCTCCACTTT
NA	TRBJ1-2	13	TRBV7-9	CASGPGGSYGYTF	TGTGCCAGCGGCCCGGGGGGTAGCTATGGCTACACCTTC
TRBD1	TRBJ1-1	14	TRBV6-6	CASILAGQSPEAFF	TGTGCCAGCATACTCGCGGGACAGTCCCCTGAAGCTTTCTTT
NA	TRBJ1-2	13	TRBV6-5	CASSLTENYGYTF	TGTGCCAGCAGCCTGACAGAGAACTATGGCTACACCTTC
NA	TRBJ1-1	14	TRBV9	CASSLQAVNTEAFF	TGTGCCAGCAGCCTACAGGCGGTAAACACTGAAGCTTTCTTT
NA	TRBJ2-7	14	TRBV28	CASRGSVSSYEQYF	TGTGCCAGCAGGGGGAGCGTGAGCTCCTACGAGCAGTACTTC
NA	TRBJ2-5	15	TRBV19	CASSIDLGGGETQYF	TGTGCCAGTAGTATAGATCTGGGGGGGGGCGAGACCCAGTACTTC
NA	TRBJ1-6	16	TRBV28	CASSLSFIGVNSPLHF	TGTGCCAGCAGTTTATCGTTTATTGGAGTGAATTCACCCCTCCACTTT